The clone carrying this T cell receptor beta chain occurred many times. The CDR3 extends over 14 amino acids. The V end lost 3 bases, the J end lost 1 base, and 9 bases lay between the germline ends. TCRdb reprocessed the RT-PCR reads with MiXCR, giving one entry per CDR3 protein. The repertoire holds about 26,000 distinct CDR3 sequences, with approximately 8.8% as singletons. This record comes from a study of patients and donors after allogeneic stem cell transplantation. The TCR was taken from a human donor who was either an allogeneic HSCT recipient or a stem cell or donor lymphocyte infusion donor (not recorded which). It is not recorded whose cells these are; they may come from a transplant donor. V is TRBV12-3 or TRBV12-4 and J is TRBJ1-2, with D perhaps TRBD1 (5 bases). Sequencing input: blood, either unsorted or a sorted T cell fraction (not recorded which). CDR3 in amino acids: CASSFGGDNYGYTF. The DNA of the CDR3 is TGTGCCAGCAGTTTTGGGGGAGATAACTATGGCTACACCTTC.